This T cell receptor (beta chain) was recorded in a study of T-cell reconstitution after alpha-beta-depleted transplantation in children. Overall study findings and caveats: Several hundred expanded graft clones reportedly supplied alpha-beta T cells about two months after transplant.

V lost 6 bases, J lost 2 bases, and 26 bases lay in between. CDR1 and CDR2 (germline): DFQATT, SNEGSKA (reference sequence). The CDR3 contains 17 residues. Unique molecular identifiers featured in how the TCRbeta library was prepared. Via MiXCR, TCRdb re-called the PCR reads, giving one row per CDR3 protein. The table records hundreds of thousands of distinct CDR3 sequences, around 15% of them present only once. The table lists this clonotype with a few counts. No antigen is known for it. The sequence was collected from a male patient younger than 18 who had a stem cell transplant for acute lymphoblastic leukemia, so the T cells may come from the graft donor. The rearrangement uses TRBV20-1 and TRBJ2-7; TRBD2 is a possible D gene (6 bases). Here the sequenced sample was PBMCs, mostly from graft donor cells, taken 360 days after TCRalphabeta/CD19-depleted stem cell transplant. CDR3 DNA sequence: TGCAGTGCGGGAAGCGGGTACTCCCTTCCTTTTGCCTACGAGCAGTACTTC. This codes for CSAGSGYSLPFAYEQYF.